These 32 T cell receptor beta chains were sequenced from one sample in a study of T cells in Graves' hyperthyroidism and ophthalmopathy. RNA transcripts served as the template for amplifying TCR beta CDR3 regions. The HTBI primer set was used in a first-round RT-PCR of the TCR CDR3. TCRdb re-called the multiplex PCR reads through MiXCR, storing one row per CDR3 protein. In the table there are under 650,000 distinct CDR3 sequences, 16% of which are singletons. Sequencing was performed on blood. Every receptor here comes from a woman in her twenties or thirties with Graves' hyperthyroidism.

This clonotype was recorded at least ten times. The chain couples TRBV7-8 to TRBJ2-1; 10 positions match TRBD2. V dropped 5 bases and J dropped 7; count of bases not matched to a gene: 8. In germline, CDR1 is SGHVS, CDR2 FQNEAQ. This CDR3 spans 15 amino acids. The CDR3, as DNA: TGTGCCAGCAGCCCAGCGGGAGGGCCGACGAATGAGCAGTTCTTC. Its translation: CASSPAGGPTNEQFF.

A remark on this clonotype: A read error may explain this, as a much larger clone is one base away. V is TRBV3-1 and J is TRBJ2-7; no clear D gene. This CDR3 has 14 residues. The germline gives CDR1 LGHDT, CDR2 YNNKEL (reference sequence). Trimming took 6 bases from V and 3 from J, leaving 15 bases between them. The CDR3 bases are TGTGCCAGCAGTTCAACCGGGTCATACTACGAGCAGTACTTC. This translates into CASSSTGSYYEQYF.

This clonotype was picked up many times. V is TRBV5-1 and J is TRBJ2-7; D is ambiguous. There are 14 residues in the CDR3. Germline assignment: CDR1 SGHRS and CDR2 YFSETQ. Trimming stripped 3 bases from V and 3 bases from J, with 13 bases between. As DNA, the CDR3 is TGCGCCAGCAGCTGGAAGGACCGGGTCTACGAGCAGTACTTC. Translated: CASSWKDRVYEQYF.

This clonotype was found many times. The chain recombines TRBV2 with TRBJ1-5, with D unresolved. Trimming took off 1 base at V and 3 bases at J, with 10 bases between the two ends. Germline assignment: CDR1 SNHLY and CDR2 FYNNEI. The CDR3 extends over 15 amino acids. The DNA for the CDR3 is TGTGCCAGCAGTGAAGAGGAGGCTCTCAATCAGCCCCAGCATTTT. Protein product: CASSEEEALNQPQHF.

This sequence joins TRBV28 and TRBJ2-7, with 11 bases that match TRBD2. The germline V gene has CDR1 MDHEN and CDR2 SYDVKM. J lost 5 bases, V lost 4 bases, and 7 bases had no gene match. The CDR3 is made up of 15 amino acids. Here the CDR3 reads CASSWAGLAVNEQYF. In DNA, the CDR3 is TGTGCCAGCAGTTGGGCGGGACTAGCGGTGAACGAGCAGTACTTC.

This clonotype was seen ten or more times. V is TRBV20-1 and J is TRBJ2-3; D not certain. In germline, CDR1 is DFQATT, CDR2 SNEGSKA (reference sequence). The CDR3 is made up of 12 amino acids. CDR3 bases: TGCACCTCGGACCGCGTTAGCGATACGCAGTATTTT. Translated: CTSDRVSDTQYF.

In its sample, this clonotype was seen a few times. V and J are TRBV11-3 and TRBJ2-1, with TRBD1 matching 7 bases. Germline V gene data show CDR1 as SGHNT and CDR2 as YENEEA. Losses at the gene ends were 4 bases for V and 10 bases for J; bases not matched to a gene: 7. The CDR3 runs to 13 residues. DNA of the CDR3: TGTGCCAGCAGCTACACACAGGGGCAGGAGCAGTTCTTC. As protein: CASSYTQGQEQFF.

V is TRBV19 and J is TRBJ1-5; D is possibly TRBD1 (6 bases). The germline V and J ends were trimmed by 4 bases and 6 bases, with 13 bases remaining between them. Germline V gene data show CDR1 as LNHDA and CDR2 as SQIVND (reference sequence). This CDR3 comprises 14 residues. CDR3 coding DNA: TGTGCCAGTAGTACAGGGGATTTCGTTCAGCCCCAGCATTTT. It yields the protein CASSTGDFVQPQHF.

This clonotype has at least ten counts. V and J are TRBV11-2 and TRBJ2-3; 7 bases align to TRBD2. CDR1 SGHAT and CDR2 FQNNGV come from the germline V gene. J lost 3 bases, V lost 3 bases, and 12 bases had no gene match. The CDR3 sequence is 17 residues long. The CDR3 sequence is CASSFKGNGGGTDTQYF. CDR3 nucleotide sequence: TGTGCCAGCAGCTTTAAGGGGAATGGGGGGGGGACAGATACGCAGTATTTT.

Ten or more counts support this clonotype. The chain links TRBV7-2 to TRBJ2-7; 12 bases line up with TRBD1. The CDR3 is 15 residues long. V was clipped by 5 bases and J by 5 bases; unmatched bases: 7. CDR1 and CDR2 from the germline V gene are SGHTA and FQGNSA. The CDR3 spells CASSLGGTGGDEQYF. The CDR3 DNA is TGTGCCAGCAGCCTGGGCGGGACAGGGGGCGACGAGCAGTACTTC.

V and J are TRBV11-1 and TRBJ2-1; 9 nucleotides agree with TRBD2. J was trimmed by 7 bases and V by 4 bases; bases with no gene match: 11. The CDR3 has 16 amino acids. CDR1 SGHAT and CDR2 FQDESV come from the germline V gene (reference sequence). The CDR3: CASSWSSGGFQNEQFF. In nucleotides, the CDR3 is TGTGCCAGCAGCTGGTCCAGCGGGGGGTTTCAGAATGAGCAGTTCTTC. The full variable domain, its missing parts supplied by reference TRBV11-1 and TRBJ2-1, is EAEVAQSPRYKITEKSQAVAFWCDPISGHATLYWYRQILGQGPELLVQFQDESVVDDSQLPKDRFSAERLKGVDSTLKIQPAELGDSAMYLCASSWSSGGFQNEQFFGPGTRLTVL.

J is TRBJ2-7 and V is TRBV20-1; 11 positions agree with TRBD2. J was trimmed by 2 bases and V by 5 bases; bases with no gene match: 5. This CDR3 is 14 amino acids long. Per the germline V gene, CDR1 is DFQATT and CDR2 is SNEGSKA (reference sequence). For the CDR3, the DNA is TGCAGTGCTTTTTCTAGCGGGGGGACCTACGAGCAGTACTTC. Encoded protein: CSAFSSGGTYEQYF.

This clonotype has more than one count but fewer than ten. The chain links TRBV4-3 to TRBJ2-5, with D maybe TRBD2 (6 bases). Between the trimmed V and J ends, which lost 0 bases and 5 bases, there was a span of 16 bases. The germline gives CDR1 LGHNA, CDR2 YSLEER. This CDR3 has 16 amino acids. CDR3 amino acids: CASSQDFSGETETQYF. CDR3 nucleotide sequence: TGCGCCAGCAGCCAAGATTTCTCGGGAGAAACCGAGACCCAGTACTTC.

On this clonotype: A clone one base away is much larger, so this may be a read error. This chain joins TRBV7-9 and TRBJ2-7; D ambiguous. The CDR3 consists of 12 residues. Per the germline V gene, CDR1 is SEHNR and CDR2 is FQNEAQ (reference sequence). The CDR3 bases are TGTGCCAGCAGTACTTCCCGTTACGAGCTGTACTTC. Protein product: CASSTSRYELYF.

The chain employs TRBV6-2 or TRBV6-3 and TRBJ2-7, with D possibly called TRBD1 or TRBD2 (5 bases each). CDR3 size: 14 residues. The V and J ends lost 6 bases and 6 bases respectively, with 18 bases between them. Germline V CDR1 and CDR2: MNHEY, SVGEGT. The CDR3 DNA reads TGTGCCAGCAGCAAGGGACCGTTGTGGGGCGAGCAGTACTTC. It translates to CASSKGPLWGEQYF.

This clonotype was recorded many times. The chain combines TRBV13 with TRBJ1-2; D unclear. Trimming cost V 6 bases and J 6 bases, with 14 bases left between them. Germline V gene lookup returns CDR1 PRHDT and CDR2 FYEKMQ (reference sequence). CDR3 size: 13 residues. The CDR3 spells CASSRRPGDGYTF. CDR3 bases: TGTGCCAGCAGTCGGCGTCCCGGGGATGGCTACACCTTC.

The chain joins TRBV9 to TRBJ2-7; 7 positions agree with TRBD1. This CDR3 has 14 amino acids. Germline V CDR1 and CDR2: SGDLS, YYNGEE. The trim removed 0 bases at V and 7 bases at J, leaving 7 bases unmatched. CDR3 nucleotide sequence: TGTGCCAGCAGCGTAGAAAGGGGGCGAGGAGAGCAGTACTTC. Amino acids: CASSVERGRGEQYF.

This chain connects TRBV7-3 to TRBJ1-1, with unresolved D. Germline lookup yields CDR1 SGHTA and CDR2 FQGTGA. V dropped 1 base and J dropped 5 bases, with 8 bases sitting between them. The CDR3 has 13 residues. The CDR3 sequence: CASSLMSSTEAFF. Here the CDR3 DNA reads TGTGCCAGCAGCTTAATGAGCAGTACTGAAGCTTTCTTT.

This clonotype appeared a few times. The chain employs TRBV9 and TRBJ2-3, with TRBD2 matching 10 bases. V gave up 6 bases and J gave up 4 bases; unmatched junction bases: 8. The germline V gene has CDR1 SGDLS and CDR2 YYNGEE. CDR3 length equals 15 residues. CDR3 residues: CASTTLAGGADTQYF. DNA for the CDR3: TGTGCCAGCACTACCTTAGCGGGAGGTGCAGATACGCAGTATTTT.

This clonotype has more than one count but fewer than ten. CDR3 DNA sequence: TGTGCCAGCAGGTCCACAGGGGACTTTGCGGCCTACGAGCAGTACTTC. It codes for CASRSTGDFAAYEQYF. J is TRBJ2-7 and V is TRBV3-2; TRBD1, the D gene given by the table, was not confirmed from the DNA. TRBV3-2 is a pseudogene segment. The CDR3 is made up of 16 amino acids.

The table lists this clonotype with many counts. V gene TRBV7-8 combines with J gene TRBJ2-1; 9 positions match TRBD1. From germline, CDR1 is SGHVS and CDR2 FQNEAQ. The CDR3 is 16 amino acids. V trimming: 4 bases; J trimming: 4 bases; junction bases outside the gene matches: 8. CDR3 in amino acids: CASSSTRQGDYNEQFF. CDR3 coding DNA: TGTGCCAGCAGCTCTACACGACAGGGGGATTACAATGAGCAGTTCTTC.

This clonotype was seen a few times. The V call is TRBV25-1, the J call TRBJ2-7; tentative D call: TRBD1 (6 bases). From germline, CDR1 is MGHDK and CDR2 SYGVNS. Trimming left V 0 bases short and J 2 bases short, with 14 bases between. This CDR3 is 16 amino acids long. The CDR3 loop reads CASSEYSGTPTYEQYF. The CDR3 bases are TGTGCCAGCAGTGAATATTCGGGGACACCGACCTACGAGCAGTACTTC.

DNA of the CDR3: TGCGCCAGCAGAAGAGGCAGGGTGAACACTGAAGCTTTCTTT. Protein product: CASRRGRVNTEAFF. The genes are TRBV5-1 and TRBJ1-1; possibly TRBD1 for D (5 bases). The germline gives CDR1 SGHRS, CDR2 YFSETQ. The CDR3 extends over 14 amino acids. Deletions cut 5 bases from V and 0 bases from J, with 11 bases between. The full variable domain, in which reference TRBV5-1 and TRBJ1-1 provide the parts outside the CDR3, is KAGVTQTPRYLIKTRGQQVTLSCSPISGHRSVSWYQQTPGQGLQFLFEYFSETQRNKGNFPGRFSGRQFSNSRSEMNVSTLELGDSALYLCASRRGRVNTEAFFGQGTRLTVV.

This chain connects TRBV29-1 to TRBJ2-1; D is possibly TRBD1 (6 bases). This CDR3 is 11 amino acids long. V was cut by 7 bases and J by 6 bases, with 10 bases left in between. The germline gives CDR1 SQVTM, CDR2 ANQGSEA. CDR3 sequence: CSGGPSNEQFF. The CDR3 DNA follows: TGCAGCGGGGGGCCATCCAATGAGCAGTTCTTC.

The chain links TRBV28 to TRBJ2-1; 9 bases are a match to TRBD1. V dropped 2 bases and J dropped 6; count of bases not matched to a gene: 5. This CDR3 is built from 15 residues. The germline V gene encodes CDR1 MDHEN and CDR2 SYDVKM. CDR3 in amino acids: CASSLTGGPINEQFF. The CDR3 region has the DNA TGTGCCAGCAGTTTAACAGGGGGCCCGATCAATGAGCAGTTCTTC.

This clonotype was seen repeatedly, ten times or more. The V call is TRBV2, the J call TRBJ1-4; 7 nucleotides align to TRBD1. V was pared by 8 bases and J by 4 bases, with 7 bases of the junction left unmatched. The V gene's germline CDR1 is SNHLY and CDR2 FYNNEI. The length of the CDR3 is 14 residues. The CDR3 reads CASLGGQVNEKLFF. DNA of the CDR3: TGTGCCAGCCTTGGAGGACAGGTTAATGAAAAACTGTTTTTT.

This clonotype occurred a few times. V gene TRBV5-1 combines with J gene TRBJ1-2; no reliable D call. The V gene's germline CDR1 is SGHRS and CDR2 YFSETQ. Trimming pared 7 bases from V and 5 bases from J, leaving 12 bases between. The CDR3 runs to 12 residues. DNA of the CDR3: TGCGCCAGCCGATCCCAGGATTATGGCTACACCTTC. Its translation: CASRSQDYGYTF.

This clonotype was seen at least ten times. V and J are TRBV10-3 and TRBJ2-7; 10 nucleotides align to TRBD2. This CDR3 contains 17 residues. The V segment lost 3 bases and the J segment 5 bases; nucleotides outside the gene matches: 13. Germline V lookup: CDR1 ENHRY, CDR2 SYGVKD. This chain's CDR3 is CAISDISRASGSHEQYF. The CDR3 DNA follows: TGTGCCATCAGTGATATTTCCCGCGCTAGCGGGAGCCACGAGCAGTACTTC.

The rearrangement links TRBV19 to TRBJ2-3; TRBD1 matches at 9 bases. J gave up 3 bases and V 3 bases, and 4 bases lay outside the gene matches. This CDR3 spans 15 amino acids. Germline CDR1 LNHDA, CDR2 SQIVND (reference sequence). The CDR3 nucleotides read TGTGCCAGTAGTATGGTCGGGACAGGGACAGATACGCAGTATTTT. It is translated as CASSMVGTGTDTQYF.

The chain recombines TRBV19 with TRBJ2-7; possible D gene TRBD1, 5 bases. The germline V and J ends were trimmed by 4 bases and 5 bases, with 12 bases remaining between them. Germline CDR1 is LNHDA and CDR2 is SQIVND (reference sequence). The CDR3 covers 13 residues. The CDR3 is CASSKAGNDEQYF. CDR3 in DNA: TGTGCCAGTAGTAAGGCAGGGAACGACGAGCAGTACTTC.

The chain couples TRBV12-3 or TRBV12-4 to TRBJ1-4; D is perhaps TRBD1 (6 bases). The CDR3 contains 16 residues. V lost 6 bases, J lost 0 bases, and 14 bases lay in between. The CDR3 spells CASSPAGAATNEKLFF. In DNA form, the CDR3 reads TGTGCCAGCAGCCCCGCGGGGGCAGCAACTAATGAAAAACTGTTTTTT.

This clonotype was counted ten times or more. The genes are TRBV20-1 and TRBJ2-1; 7 bases map to TRBD1. The CDR3 has 15 amino acids. CDR1 is DFQATT, CDR2 SNEGSKA, per germline (reference sequence). With V trimmed by 5 bases and J by 5 bases, 12 bases remained unmatched. The CDR3 region has the DNA TGCAGTGCTCGAATTACCGACAGGGACGACAATGAGCAGTTCTTC. Protein product: CSARITDRDDNEQFF.